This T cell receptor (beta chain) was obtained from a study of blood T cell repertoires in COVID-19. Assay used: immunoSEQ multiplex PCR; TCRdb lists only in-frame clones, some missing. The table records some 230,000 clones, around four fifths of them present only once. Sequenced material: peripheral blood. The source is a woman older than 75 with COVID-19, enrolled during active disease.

The CDR3 DNA follows: TGCAGTGCTAGCCCTCCCTACGAGCAGTACTTC. Its translation: CSASPPYEQYF. The chain uses TRBV20-1 and TRBJ2-7; D is unresolved. Germline CDR1 and CDR2: DFQATT and SNEGSKA (reference sequence). This CDR3 has 11 residues. With 3 bases removed from V and 2 bases from J, the gap between germline ends came to 5 bases.